A single T cell receptor (beta chain) is shown here with its context. What it binds is not known. The method, 5' RACE with UMI labels, was used to prepare the TRB cDNA libraries. TCRdb reprocessed the 5' RACE reads and stores each CDR3 protein as one record, lacking DNA. The sample table includes around 52,000 distinct CDR3 sequences. This sample stems from a study of CXCR3-negative and CXCR3-positive naive CD8 T cells. General observations from the study: Cryopreserved PBMCs had partly decreased CXCR3 expression; fresh PBMCs were used in most assays.

There are 16 residues in the CDR3. The germline V gene has CDR1 SQVTM and CDR2 ANQGSEA. The origin of this receptor is a human donor in good health. Some clones in this sample may be carry-over from other donors' samples. The sequenced sample consisted of memory CD8+ T cells from blood. This chain uses TRBV29-1 with TRBJ2-7; TCRdb calls TRBD2, which cannot be checked without DNA. Here the CDR3 reads CSVVGGGNPSSYEQYF.